Described below is a single T cell receptor beta chain sequence and its context. The table came from immunoSEQ multiplex PCR; TCRdb's copy has only in-frame clones and leaves some out. The repertoire holds around 170,000 clones, with around 86% as singletons. The data are from a study of blood T cell repertoires in COVID-19. Study information: The cDNA or gDNA used as material had been derived from T cells, B-cell-depleted T cells, or PBMCs.

V was pared by 3 bases and J by 5 bases, with 11 bases between. Germline CDR1 reads LNHDA; CDR2 reads SQIVND (reference sequence). The CDR3 contains 14 residues. Sequencing was done on a sample of peripheral blood. The TCR comes from a woman between 40 and 50 years old with acute or convalescent COVID-19. This chain uses TRBV19 with TRBJ2-1; D is perhaps TRBD2 (6 bases). The CDR3 sequence: CASSIGGRNNEQFF. The CDR3 region has the DNA TGTGCCAGTAGTATTGGGGGGAGGAACAATGAGCAGTTCTTC.